The present T cell receptor (beta chain) was sequenced within a study of shared clonotypes between healthy human individuals. Authors' processing steps: In the immunoSEQ data, sequences were junction-only and lacked quality scores, so filtering differed. The data were produced by immunoSEQ multiplex PCR, yet TCRdb's version contains in-frame clones alone and is incomplete. V and J calls plus clone size are reproduced from that table; the DNA served to infer D and trimming. The sample lists more than 400,000 clones; 90% to 96% were seen once. General study points: Larger richness was generally estimated for naive than memory subsets. Rarefaction curves obtained for sorted subsets showed sequencing incomplete despite large depth. The study found lower generation probabilities in non-shared clonotypes than in those shared by all four donors.

Of note for this clone: Its target is not known.

Germline lookup yields CDR1 SEHNR and CDR2 FQNEAQ (reference sequence). The CDR3 loop spans 13 amino acids. V gave up 6 bases and J gave up 7 bases; unmatched junction bases: 5. The rearrangement uses TRBV7-9 and TRBJ2-2; 7 bases fit TRBD1. The sequence came from a woman aged 30 to 39 in good health. The sample consisted of naive CD4+ T cells sorted from blood. Subset given: CD45RA+ positively selected. This chain's CDR3 is CASSLQGFGELFF. In nucleotides, the CDR3 is TGTGCCAGCAGTTTACAGGGGTTCGGGGAGCTGTTTTTT.